This is a list of T cell receptor beta chains from one sample in a study of cytomegalovirus exposure and HLA in healthy donors. Profiling relied on immunoSEQ multiplex PCR, and the TCRdb table lists in-frame clones only, not all of them. The sample consists of almost 200,000 clones, around 79% of them appearing once. Specimen: PBMCs. These receptor sequences come from a woman aged 30 to 39 in good health and CMV-seropositive. CDR3s include the opening cysteine and the closing phenylalanine or tryptophan. Fields, in order: V gene, J gene, clone size, D gene, CDR3 DNA, CDR3 protein. D genes are given only for firm matches. The listing skips clone size in some rows; elsewhere it reads once, few, many or a size class.

>TRBV7-9|TRBJ2-7|once|-
TGTGCCAGCAGCAAAACTGGGGCTGCGATGACCTACGAGCAGTACTTC
CASSKTGAAMTYEQYF
>TRBV20-1|TRBJ1-2|-|-
TGCAGTGCGCAACAGGCGCGTGGCTACACCTTC
CSAQQARGYTF
>TRBV9|TRBJ2-1|-|-
TGTGCCAGCAGCCGAACAGGCTACAATGAGCAGTTCTTC
CASSRTGYNEQFF
>TRBV7-9|TRBJ1-2|once|-
TGTGCCAGCACCTCTTCCGTCAGGGAAGAATCAAACTATGGCTACACCTTC
CASTSSVREESNYGYTF
>TRBV6-5|TRBJ1-1|-|-
TGTGCCAGCAGTTACGGGGCGGGAATTAACACTGAAGCTTTCTTT
CASSYGAGINTEAFF
>TRBV9|TRBJ2-4|-|TRBD2
TGTGCCAGCAGCGCCGGACTAGCGGGGGGATACATTCAGTACTTC
CASSAGLAGGYIQYF
>TRBV5-1|TRBJ2-1|-|-
TGCGCCAGCAGCTCAAGATCAGCGTACAATGAGCAGTTCTTC
CASSSRSAYNEQFF
>TRBV5-8|TRBJ1-2|many|-
TGTGCCAGCAGCTCCTCCCCGGGTGCAAACTATGGCTACACCTTC
CASSSSPGANYGYTF
>TRBV4-2|TRBJ2-2|-|-
TGTGCCAGCAGCCTCCTCGGGGCGAACACCGGGGAGCTGTTTTTT
CASSLLGANTGELFF
>TRBV5-6|TRBJ2-7|-|-
TGTGCCAGCAGCTTGGGGGCTAGGCGGGCCCGCGAGCAGTACTTC
CASSLGARRAREQYF
>TRBV7-9|TRBJ2-2|-|-
TGTGCCAGCAGCCGGACCGGGGAGCTGTTTTTT
CASSRTGELFF
>TRBV6-1|TRBJ1-4|-|-
TGTGCCAGCAGTGAGACTGTAGGTGAAAAACTGTTTTTT
CASSETVGEKLFF
>TRBV5-1|TRBJ1-2|few|TRBD1
TGCGCCAGCAGCTTACCCGGGACAGGGGGCTATGGCTACACCTTC
CASSLPGTGGYGYTF
>TRBV6-5|TRBJ2-3|-|-
TGTGCCAGCAGCCGCCGGGGGGATACGCAGTATTTT
CASSRRGDTQYF
>TRBV5-8|TRBJ1-5|-|TRBD1
TGTGCCAGCAGCCCGGTCAGGGGGCGTGCGCCCCAGCATTTT
CASSPVRGRAPQHF
>TRBV29-1|TRBJ2-5|-|-
TGCAGCGTTTATCCGGGGGGCAGGGGGCAGGGAGAGACCCAGTACTTC
CSVYPGGRGQGETQYF
>TRBV30|TRBJ2-3|-|-
TGTGCCTGGACTACCGCAGATACGCAGTATTTT
CAWTTADTQYF
>TRBV4-3|TRBJ2-7|few|-
TGCGCCAGCAGCCAAGAAACGGGACAATCCTACGAGCAGTACTTC
CASSQETGQSYEQYF
>TRBV7-9|TRBJ1-2|-|TRBD1
TGTGCCAGCAGCCTCCGGACAGGAAGCACCTTC
CASSLRTGSTF
>TRBV30|TRBJ2-1|-|-
TGTGCCTGGAATCCTCCTGTGAGCTCCTACAATGAGCAGTTCTTC
CAWNPPVSSYNEQFF
>TRBV6-5|TRBJ1-1|-|TRBD1
TGTGCCAGCAGTTACTCGAGACAGGGGGCATCTGAAGCTTTCTTT
CASSYSRQGASEAFF
>TRBV5-4|TRBJ1-5|few|-
TGTGCCAGCAGCTTGGGGCAGGGTCAGCCCCAGCATTTT
CASSLGQGQPQHF
>TRBV19|TRBJ1-1|-|TRBD1
TGTGCCAGCACATGGGCCCAGGATGGGACAGTTGAAGCTTTCTTT
CASTWAQDGTVEAFF
>TRBV13|TRBJ2-7|-|TRBD2
TGTGCCAGCAGCGGGGGGGGTGGCGAGCAGTACTTC
CASSGGGGEQYF
>TRBV7-7|TRBJ2-1|-|-
TGTGCCAGCATCCCCGACCGGGGTAGGCTCTACAATGAGCAGTTCTTC
CASIPDRGRLYNEQFF
>TRBV6-5|TRBJ1-4|-|-
TGTGCCAGCAGTTACTCGCAGCGAAATGAAAAACTGTTTTTT
CASSYSQRNEKLFF
>TRBV4-2|TRBJ1-6|-|TRBD1
TGTGCCAGCAGCCTTGGACAGGGGGCGAATTCACCCCTCCACTTT
CASSLGQGANSPLHF
>TRBV7-9|TRBJ1-2|-|-
TGTGCCAGCAGCTTACTAACGGGTTACGGCTACACCTTC
CASSLLTGYGYTF
>TRBV30|TRBJ1-2|once|-
TGTGCCTGGACGACTTTTGAAGTTGGCGGTGGCTACACCTTC
CAWTTFEVGGGYTF
>TRBV2|TRBJ2-1|few|TRBD1
TGTGCCAGCAGTGAACGAATAACTCAGGGGGCCTCCTACAATGAGCAGTTCTTC
CASSERITQGASYNEQFF
>TRBV5-4|TRBJ2-4|few|TRBD1
TGTGCCAGCAGCTGGGGACAGGGTCCGGGACCTGTAGGCATTCAGTACTTC
CASSWGQGPGPVGIQYF
>TRBV10-3|TRBJ2-5|-|TRBD1
TGTGCCATCAGAGACAGGGAGGAGACCCAGTACTTC
CAIRDREETQYF
>TRBV5-1|TRBJ1-4|-|TRBD1
TGCGCCAGCAGTTTGACAGGGGCAGGGGATGAAAAACTGTTTTTT
CASSLTGAGDEKLFF
>TRBV19|TRBJ1-3|-|TRBD1
TGTGCCAGTAGTATGGGACAGTTCTCTGGAAACACCATATATTTT
CASSMGQFSGNTIYF
>TRBV6-5|TRBJ2-5|-|TRBD1
TGTGCCAGCAGTTACTGGACAGGGCCTCAAGAGACCCAGTACTTC
CASSYWTGPQETQYF
>TRBV12-5|TRBJ2-1|few|TRBD2
TGTGCTAGTGGTTATAGCGGGGGGATCAATGAGCAGTTCTTC
CASGYSGGINEQFF
>TRBV5-1|TRBJ1-4|-|-
TGCGCCAGCAGCTTGACTAGGGATGAAAAACTGTTTTTT
CASSLTRDEKLFF
>TRBV27|TRBJ1-4|-|-
TGTGCCAGCAGTTTATCCACAGCAACTAATGAAAAACTGTTTTTT
CASSLSTATNEKLFF
>TRBV4-1|TRBJ2-5|-|TRBD2
TGCGCCAGCAGCTCCCGTCGGACTAGCGGGCACTCACAAGAGACCCAGTACTTC
CASSSRRTSGHSQETQYF
>TRBV7-2|TRBJ2-3|-|-
TGTGCCAGCAGCTTATCGGGAGCAACAGATACGCAGTATTTT
CASSLSGATDTQYF
>TRBV27|TRBJ1-2|-|TRBD1
TGTGCCAGCAGCCAAGACAGGGTTTACAGTGGCTACACCTTC
CASSQDRVYSGYTF
>TRBV9|TRBJ2-3|-|TRBD2
TGTGCCAGCAGCGTAGAGGAGCGGGGGGCCCTCACAGATACGCAGTATTTT
CASSVEERGALTDTQYF
>TRBV6-1|TRBJ2-7|few|TRBD1
TGTGCCAGCAGAATAGGACAGGGCCCCTACGAGCAGTACTTC
CASRIGQGPYEQYF
>TRBV19|TRBJ1-5|few|-
TGTGCCAGTAGTATTCACAGCGGGGGCAATCAGCCCCAGCATTTT
CASSIHSGGNQPQHF
>TRBV6-5|TRBJ2-7|-|-
TGTGCCAGCAGTTACGAATACAGGGTGACCTACGAGCAGTACTTC
CASSYEYRVTYEQYF
>TRBV5-1|TRBJ1-5|-|TRBD1
TGCGCCAGCAGCTTGACAGGGGTTAATCAGCCCCAGCATTTT
CASSLTGVNQPQHF
>TRBV27|TRBJ1-1|-|TRBD1
TGTGCCAGCAGTTTAAAGGGGGCGGTTACTGAAGCTTTCTTT
CASSLKGAVTEAFF
>TRBV4-1|TRBJ2-7|-|-
TGCGCCAGCAGCCAAAGGGGGTTCGGACGGGTATACGAGCAGTACTTC
CASSQRGFGRVYEQYF
>TRBV6-5|TRBJ2-7|-|-
TGTGCCAGCAGTTACTCGAGGAGGGTTGGCGCCTACGAGCAGTACTTC
CASSYSRRVGAYEQYF
>TRBV6-5|TRBJ2-7|-|-
TGTGCCAGCAGTTACTCGGTGACTACCAACCCGGGCGAGCAGTACTTC
CASSYSVTTNPGEQYF
>TRBV15|TRBJ1-3|-|-
TGTGCCACCAGCGCCTGGGGGGGGGCTGGAAACACCATATATTTT
CATSAWGGAGNTIYF